This T cell receptor (beta chain) was profiled in a study of cytomegalovirus exposure and HLA in healthy donors. Findings and caveats of the study: As a later analysis revealed, the rate of TCR association differed by HLA locus, with DRB1 most and HLA-C fewest.

60 Vbeta and 13 Jbeta primers were used in PCR. Sequencing was performed with immunoSEQ multiplex PCR; in TCRdb, only in-frame clones are kept and a portion is missing. The data hold over 30,000 clones, with roughly 67% observed a single time. Worth noting for this clone: Antigen specificity is unknown.

The receptor was derived from a man aged 40-55 years in good health and CMV-seropositive. The sequenced sample was PBMCs.

The CDR3 is CASSIDKATGKAYGYTF. As DNA, the CDR3 is TGTGCCAGTAGTATAGATAAGGCGACAGGGAAGGCGTATGGCTACACCTTC. The chain combines TRBV19 with TRBJ1-2; 7 bases are shared with TRBD1. The CDR3 consists of 17 residues. V gave up 0 bases and J gave up 5 bases; unmatched junction bases: 12. In germline, CDR1 is LNHDA, CDR2 SQIVND (reference sequence).